Listed below are T cell receptor beta chains from one sample, sequenced in a study of T cell changes during pregnancy in multiple sclerosis. Repertoires were generated with immunoSEQ multiplex PCR, while TCRdb's copy carries only in-frame clones and drops some. Of about 80,000 clones listed, about 91% were seen once; the top ten hold less than 3%. The sample consisted of peripheral blood, taken before pregnancy. These receptors all come from a female donor with multiple sclerosis, enrolled in a pregnancy study. CDR3s include the opening cysteine and the closing phenylalanine or tryptophan. The D gene is left open where the match is weak. A clone size is listed for some rows: how often the clone was seen (once, few, many), or a class if it is expanded.

>NA|TRBD1|TRBV4-1|TRBJ2-6
CASSLRDRRSGANVLTF
TGCGCCAGCAGCCTACGGGACAGGCGCTCTGGGGCCAACGTCCTGACTTTC
>NA|NA|TRBV6-5|TRBJ2-2
CASSYSPRVAGELFF
TGTGCCAGCAGTTACTCGCCTAGAGTGGCCGGGGAGCTGTTTTTT
>NA|TRBD2|TRBV7-9|TRBJ2-5
CASSSGTSGAETQYF
TGTGCCAGCAGCTCCGGGACTAGCGGGGCAGAGACCCAGTACTTC
>NA|NA|TRBV7-9|TRBJ2-7
CASSLTLTYEQYF
TGTGCCAGCAGCTTAACTCTGACCTACGAGCAGTACTTC
>NA|TRBD1|TRBV4-1|TRBJ1-2
CASRRTGNYGYTF
TGCGCCAGCAGGCGGACAGGCAACTATGGCTACACCTTC
>NA|TRBD1|TRBV7-8|TRBJ2-7
CASSDRGLYEQYF
TGTGCCAGCAGTGACAGGGGGCTTTACGAGCAGTACTTC
>NA|TRBD1|TRBV27|TRBJ1-3
CASSPRQGRNTIYF
TGTGCCAGCAGTCCCAGACAGGGAAGAAACACCATATATTTT
>NA|NA|TRBV5-6|TRBJ1-1
CASSSLYRSEAFF
TGTGCCAGCAGCTCACTATACAGGTCTGAAGCTTTCTTT
>few|NA|TRBV5-6|TRBJ2-7
CASSLGGLGSYEQYF
TGTGCCAGCAGCTTAGGAGGCCTAGGAAGCTACGAGCAGTACTTC
>NA|TRBD1|TRBV28|TRBJ1-1
CASRAGGGTEAFF
TGTGCCAGCAGAGCAGGGGGAGGCACTGAAGCTTTCTTT
>NA|NA|TRBV6-6|TRBJ2-7
CASSYSPMGAEQYF
TGTGCCAGCAGTTACTCACCGATGGGGGCCGAGCAGTACTTC
>NA|NA|TRBV10-3|TRBJ1-3
CANSAAYGATHSGNTIYF
TGTGCCAACAGCGCGGCTTATGGGGCCACACACTCTGGAAACACCATATATTTT
>NA|NA|TRBV5-6|TRBJ1-4
CASSKGAVNEKLFF
TGTGCCAGCAGCAAAGGAGCCGTTAATGAAAAACTGTTTTTT
>NA|TRBD1|TRBV15|TRBJ2-3
CATSRGDRDTDTQYF
TGTGCCACCAGCAGAGGGGACAGGGACACAGATACGCAGTATTTT
>NA|TRBD1|TRBV27|TRBJ1-2
CASSRGLAGYGYTF
TGTGCCAGTAGCAGGGGGCTCGCGGGGTATGGCTACACCTTC
>NA|TRBD1|TRBV5-6|TRBJ1-5
CASSLGQVNQPQHF
TGTGCCAGCAGCTTAGGACAGGTCAATCAGCCCCAGCATTTT
>NA|NA|TRBV7-8|TRBJ1-4
CASSKGGLGEKLFF
TGTGCCAGCAGCAAAGGGGGTTTGGGGGAAAAACTGTTTTTT
>NA|TRBD2|TRBV4-2|TRBJ2-1
CASSQDTQTGGRNEQFF
TGTGCCAGCAGCCAAGACACGCAGACGGGAGGGAGGAATGAGCAGTTCTTC
>NA|TRBD1|TRBV6-5|TRBJ1-1
CASKGQLNTEAFF
TGTGCCAGCAAGGGACAGCTGAACACTGAAGCTTTCTTT
>once|TRBD2|TRBV13|TRBJ2-5
CASSLAGVGQETQYF
TGTGCCAGCAGTCTAGCGGGAGTAGGGCAAGAGACCCAGTACTTC
>NA|NA|TRBV6-1|TRBJ2-3
CASSARLGSTDTQYF
TGTGCCAGCAGTGCACGACTAGGGAGCACAGATACGCAGTATTTT
>NA|TRBD2|TRBV6-5|TRBJ2-3
CASSPSGSGTDTQYF
TGTGCCAGCAGCCCTAGCGGGAGCGGGACAGATACGCAGTATTTT
>NA|NA|TRBV28|TRBJ2-1
CASSLGSLVLNEQFF
TGTGCCAGCAGTTTGGGTAGCTTAGTCCTCAATGAGCAGTTCTTC
>NA|NA|TRBV19|TRBJ1-2
CASKSSNSGTFRDYGYTF
TGTGCCAGTAAATCTTCGAACTCAGGAACATTCCGAGACTATGGCTACACCTTC
>NA|TRBD2|TRBV5-6|TRBJ2-7
CASSLFSGRAYEQYF
TGTGCCAGCAGCTTGTTTAGCGGGAGGGCCTACGAGCAGTACTTC
>NA|TRBD1|TRBV2|TRBJ1-5
CASSPGQGIQPQHF
TGTGCCAGCAGCCCGGGACAGGGGATCCAGCCCCAGCATTTT
>NA|TRBD1|TRBV4-2|TRBJ2-5
CASSQGRGQGAETQYF
TGTGCCAGCAGCCAAGGTCGGGGACAGGGGGCAGAGACCCAGTACTTC
>NA|TRBD1|TRBV6-1|TRBJ2-7
CASSPTGAYEQYF
TGTGCCAGCAGTCCGACAGGGGCTTACGAGCAGTACTTC